This TCR beta chain was recorded in a study of blood T cell repertoires in COVID-19 (dated by TCRdb to 2018 to 2020). A note on the overall study: The collaborator samples originated in the United States, Italy and Spain and spanned the acute and convalescent phases of COVID-19. Nearly every sample came with metadata listing a de-identified subject ID, COVID-19 status, age in years and sex. Where available, HLA class I and class II types were taken from metadata supplied by the sample provider and were not determined by assay-based typing. The dataset comprised deeply sampled blood TCRbeta repertoires from subjects exposed to, actively infected with, or recovered from COVID-19. Samples came from the ongoing ImmuneRACE study (first 160 participants) plus 1,254 subjects from 6 global collaborators. The repertoires were made available in a free public database intended to serve as a resource for research on the immune response to SARS-CoV-2. The prospective study material was composed of cDNA or gDNA derived from T cells, B-cell-depleted T cells, or PBMCs.

The CDR3 runs 15 amino acids, cysteine and phenylalanine included. Only the CDR3 region is kept as DNA, spanning 45 bases read in frame from base 1. Sequences KGHDR (CDR1) and SFDVKD (CDR2) are obtained from the germline V gene. V loses 1 base, J loses 1 base, and the germline ends lie 9 bases apart. The immunoSEQ Assay, a bias-controlled multiplex PCR, was used to amplify TCRbeta CDR3 regions from genomic DNA. The study's processing was this. The number of nucleated cells in each sample was estimated from the amplification of reference gene primers within the assay. Sequence reads were collapsed and filtered to measure the absolute abundance of every unique TCRbeta CDR3 rearrangement. Productive Simpson clonality was computed per sample as the square root of Simpson's diversity index over productive rearrangements. Imported from immuneACCESS, the table was reduced by TCRdb to in-frame sequences with V and J called. These copies leave out some clones; in studies compared against another copy, an unresolved V gene accounts for under half, and the cause of the remainder is not known. V, J and clone size were drawn from that table, and D and trimming were deduced from the DNA. The sample table contains some 150,000 clones; only one count was recorded for roughly 87% of them. The top ten clonotypes cover 3% to 4.5% of the sample.

This clone came up once. What this receptor recognizes is not known. Per-base qualities were not stored, and no clone one base away is much larger. Study-wide findings and limitations: How much clinical and demographic metadata was included differed by source and by participant, and the metadata was provided uncurated.

Samples from volunteer blood donors who had recovered from COVID-19 were contributed by a second Seattle source. Whole blood was collected in K2EDTA tubes by collaborating institutions according to the institutions' own protocols. For TCRbeta analysis, collaborator samples were shipped as frozen whole blood, as isolated PBMCs, or as DNA extracted from either sample type. Specimen: peripheral blood. This sequence uses TRBV24-1 and TRBJ2-5; the D gene is perhaps TRBD1, from 6 matching bases. The source of this sequence is a woman aged 55-70 years who had recovered from COVID-19. The CDR3 reads CATSDFGGRQETQYF. The sequenced DNA is TGTGCCACCAGTGATTTTGGGGGCCGCCAAGAGACCCAGTACTTC.